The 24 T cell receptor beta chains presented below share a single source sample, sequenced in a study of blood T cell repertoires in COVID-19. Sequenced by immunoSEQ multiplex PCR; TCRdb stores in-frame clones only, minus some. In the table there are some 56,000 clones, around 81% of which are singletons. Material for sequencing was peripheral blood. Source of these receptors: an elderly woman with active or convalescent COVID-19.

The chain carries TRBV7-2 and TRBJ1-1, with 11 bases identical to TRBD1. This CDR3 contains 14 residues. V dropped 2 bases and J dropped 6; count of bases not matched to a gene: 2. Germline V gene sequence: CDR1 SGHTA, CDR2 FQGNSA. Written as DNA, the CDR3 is TGTGCCAGCAGCTTATGGACAGGGGGCCCTGAAGCTTTCTTT. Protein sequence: CASSLWTGGPEAFF.

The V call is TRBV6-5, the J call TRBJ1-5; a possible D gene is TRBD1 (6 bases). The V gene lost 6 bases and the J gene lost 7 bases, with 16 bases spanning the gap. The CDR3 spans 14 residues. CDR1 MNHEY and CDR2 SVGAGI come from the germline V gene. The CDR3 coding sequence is TGTGCCAGCAGCCCCACAGGGATTGGACAGCCCCAGCATTTT. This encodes CASSPTGIGQPQHF.

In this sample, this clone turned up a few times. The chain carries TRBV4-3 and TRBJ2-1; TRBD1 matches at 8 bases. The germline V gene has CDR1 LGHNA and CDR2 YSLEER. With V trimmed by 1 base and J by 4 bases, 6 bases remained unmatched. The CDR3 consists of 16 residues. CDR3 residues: CASSQGHRGMYNEQFF. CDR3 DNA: TGCGCCAGCAGCCAAGGCCACAGGGGGATGTACAATGAGCAGTTCTTC.

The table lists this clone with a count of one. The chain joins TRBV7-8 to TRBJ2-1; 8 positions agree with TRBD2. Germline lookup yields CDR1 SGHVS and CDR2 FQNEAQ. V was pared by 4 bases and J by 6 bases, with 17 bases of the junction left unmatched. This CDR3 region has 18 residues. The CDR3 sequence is CASSSSLRSGGALNEQFF. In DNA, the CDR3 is TGTGCCAGCAGCTCCAGTTTAAGATCCGGGGGGGCCCTCAATGAGCAGTTCTTC.

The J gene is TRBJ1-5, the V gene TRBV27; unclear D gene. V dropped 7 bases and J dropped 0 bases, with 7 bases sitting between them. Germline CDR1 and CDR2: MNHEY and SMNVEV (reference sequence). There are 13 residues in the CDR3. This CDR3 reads CASKLNSNQPQHF. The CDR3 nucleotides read TGTGCCAGCAAATTAAATAGCAATCAGCCCCAGCATTTT.

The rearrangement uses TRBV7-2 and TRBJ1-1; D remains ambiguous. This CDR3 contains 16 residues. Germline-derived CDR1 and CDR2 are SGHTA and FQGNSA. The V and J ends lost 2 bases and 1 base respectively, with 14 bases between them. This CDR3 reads CASSLKLRERNTEAFF. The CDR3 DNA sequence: TGTGCCAGCAGCTTAAAATTAAGGGAGAGGAACACTGAAGCTTTCTTT.

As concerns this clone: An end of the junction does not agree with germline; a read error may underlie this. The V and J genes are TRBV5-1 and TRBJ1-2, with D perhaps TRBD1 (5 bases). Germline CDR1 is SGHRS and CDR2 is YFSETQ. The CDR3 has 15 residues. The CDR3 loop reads CASNLGPISNYGYTF. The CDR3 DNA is TGCGCCAGCAACTTGGGGCCGATTTCTAACTATGGCTACACCTTC.

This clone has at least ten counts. CDR3 nucleotide sequence: TGTGCCAGCAGTGACCGCCCGGGACAGGGAACCGGGGAGCTGTTTTTT. It is translated as CASSDRPGQGTGELFF. The chain is built from TRBV25-1 and TRBJ2-2; 9 nucleotides line up with TRBD1. V dropped 3 bases and J dropped 5; count of bases not matched to a gene: 7. This CDR3 contains 16 residues. The germline V gene has CDR1 MGHDK and CDR2 SYGVNS.

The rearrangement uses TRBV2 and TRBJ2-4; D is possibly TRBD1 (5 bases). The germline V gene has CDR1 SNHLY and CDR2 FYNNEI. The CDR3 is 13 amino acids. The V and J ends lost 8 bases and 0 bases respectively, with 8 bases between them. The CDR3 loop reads CASAGQAKNIQYF. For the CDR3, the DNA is TGTGCCAGCGCAGGACAAGCCAAAAACATTCAGTACTTC. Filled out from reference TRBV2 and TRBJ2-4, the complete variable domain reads EPEVTQTPSHQVTQMGQEVILRCVPISNHLYFYWYRQILGQKVEFLVSFYNNEISEKSEIFDDQFSVERPDGSNFTLKIRSTKLEDSAMYFCASAGQAKNIQYFGAGTRLSVL.

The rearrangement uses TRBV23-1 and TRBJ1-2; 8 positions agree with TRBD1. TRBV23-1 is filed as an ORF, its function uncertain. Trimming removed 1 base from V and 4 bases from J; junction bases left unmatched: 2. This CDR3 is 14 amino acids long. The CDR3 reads CASSQFDRGYGYTF. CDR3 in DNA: TGCGCCAGCAGTCAATTCGACAGGGGCTATGGCTACACCTTC.

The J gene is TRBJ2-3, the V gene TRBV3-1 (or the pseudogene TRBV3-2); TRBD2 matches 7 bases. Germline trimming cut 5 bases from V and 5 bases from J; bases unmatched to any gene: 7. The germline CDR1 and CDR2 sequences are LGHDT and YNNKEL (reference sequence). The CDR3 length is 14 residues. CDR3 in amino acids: CASSTPGGGDTQYF. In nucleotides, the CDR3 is TGTGCCAGCAGCACACCCGGCGGGGGAGATACGCAGTATTTT.

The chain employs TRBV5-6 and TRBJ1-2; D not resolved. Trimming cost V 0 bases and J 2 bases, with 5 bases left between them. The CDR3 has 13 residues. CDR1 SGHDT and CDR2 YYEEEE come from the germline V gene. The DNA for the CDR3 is TGTGCCAGCAGCTTGGGAGGGAACTATGGCTACACCTTC. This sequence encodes CASSLGGNYGYTF.

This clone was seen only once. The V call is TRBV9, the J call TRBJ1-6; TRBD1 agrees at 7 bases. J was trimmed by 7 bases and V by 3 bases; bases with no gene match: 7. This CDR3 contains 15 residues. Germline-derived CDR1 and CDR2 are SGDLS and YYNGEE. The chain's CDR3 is CASSGWGQPNSPLHF. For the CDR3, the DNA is TGTGCCAGCAGCGGGTGGGGACAGCCGAATTCACCCCTCCACTTT.

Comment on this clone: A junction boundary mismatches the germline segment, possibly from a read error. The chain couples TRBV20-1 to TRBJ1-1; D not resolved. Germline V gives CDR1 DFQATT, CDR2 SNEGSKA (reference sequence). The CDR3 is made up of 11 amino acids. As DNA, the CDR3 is TGCAGTGCGAGAGACTACACTGAAGCTTTCTTT. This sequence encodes CSARDYTEAFF.

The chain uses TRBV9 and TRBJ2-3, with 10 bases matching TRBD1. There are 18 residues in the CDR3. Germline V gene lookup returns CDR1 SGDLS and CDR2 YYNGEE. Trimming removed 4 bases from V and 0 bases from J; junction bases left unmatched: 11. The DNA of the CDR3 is TGTGCCAGCAGCTTCGGACAGGGGGGCTCCTCTAGCACAGATACGCAGTATTTT. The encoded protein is CASSFGQGGSSSTDTQYF.

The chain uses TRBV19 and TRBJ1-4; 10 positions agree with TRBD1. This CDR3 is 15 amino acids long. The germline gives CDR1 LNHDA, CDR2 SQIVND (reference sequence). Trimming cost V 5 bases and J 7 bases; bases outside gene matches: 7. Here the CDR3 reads CASSFLGQGSEKLFF. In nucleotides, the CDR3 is TGTGCCAGTAGTTTCTTGGGACAGGGGTCTGAAAAACTGTTTTTT.

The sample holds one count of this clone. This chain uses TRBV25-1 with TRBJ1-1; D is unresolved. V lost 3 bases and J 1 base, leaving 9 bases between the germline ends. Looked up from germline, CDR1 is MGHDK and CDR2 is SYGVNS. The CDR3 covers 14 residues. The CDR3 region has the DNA TGTGCCAGCAGTGATCCGACGGGGAACACTGAAGCTTTCTTT. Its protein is CASSDPTGNTEAFF.

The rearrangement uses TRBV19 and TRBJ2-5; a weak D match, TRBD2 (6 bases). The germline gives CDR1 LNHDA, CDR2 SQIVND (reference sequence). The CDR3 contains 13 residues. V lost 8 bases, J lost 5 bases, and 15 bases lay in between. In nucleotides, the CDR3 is TGTGCCAGTCAAAAGGGACTTAGGGAGACCCAGTACTTC. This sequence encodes CASQKGLRETQYF. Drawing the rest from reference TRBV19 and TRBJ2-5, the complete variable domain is DGGITQSPKYLFRKEGQNVTLSCEQNLNHDAMYWYRQDPGQGLRLIYYSQIVNDFQKGDIAEGYSVSREKKESFPLTVTSAQKNPTAFYLCASQKGLRETQYFGPGTRLLVL.

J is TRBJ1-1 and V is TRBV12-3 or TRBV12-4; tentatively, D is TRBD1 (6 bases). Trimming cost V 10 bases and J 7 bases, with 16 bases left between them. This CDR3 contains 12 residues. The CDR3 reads CAIRGRVNEAFF. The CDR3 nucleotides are TGTGCCATTAGGGGGAGGGTGAATGAAGCTTTCTTT.

CDR3 nucleotide sequence: TGTGCCAGCAGCCAGCAACCCGGACAGGGAAAGATCTATGGCTACACCTTC. Its translation is CASSQQPGQGKIYGYTF. V and J are TRBV3-1 (or the pseudogene TRBV3-2) and TRBJ1-2; 8 bases line up with TRBD1. CDR1 LGHDT and CDR2 YNNKEL come from the germline V gene (reference sequence). CDR3 length: 17 residues. The trim removed 3 bases at V and 4 bases at J, leaving 13 bases unmatched.

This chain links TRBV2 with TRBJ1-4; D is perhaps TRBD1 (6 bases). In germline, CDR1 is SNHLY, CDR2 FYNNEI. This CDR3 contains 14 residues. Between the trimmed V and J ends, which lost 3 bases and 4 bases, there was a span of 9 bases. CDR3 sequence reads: CASSDGQRNEKLFF. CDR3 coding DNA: TGTGCCAGCAGTGACGGACAGCGTAATGAAAAACTGTTTTTT.

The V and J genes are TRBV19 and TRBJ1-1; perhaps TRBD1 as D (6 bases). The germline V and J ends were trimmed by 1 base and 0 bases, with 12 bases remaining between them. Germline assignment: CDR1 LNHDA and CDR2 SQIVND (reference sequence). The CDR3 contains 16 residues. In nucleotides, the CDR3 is TGTGCCAGTAGTATAGCAGGGGCCACCATGAACACTGAAGCTTTCTTT. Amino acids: CASSIAGATMNTEAFF.

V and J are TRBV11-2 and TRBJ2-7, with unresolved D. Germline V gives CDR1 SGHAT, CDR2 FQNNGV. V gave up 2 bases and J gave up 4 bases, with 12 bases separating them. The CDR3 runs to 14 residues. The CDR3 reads CASSLTSQVYEQYF. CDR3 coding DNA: TGTGCCAGCAGCTTAACCTCCCAGGTTTACGAGCAGTACTTC.

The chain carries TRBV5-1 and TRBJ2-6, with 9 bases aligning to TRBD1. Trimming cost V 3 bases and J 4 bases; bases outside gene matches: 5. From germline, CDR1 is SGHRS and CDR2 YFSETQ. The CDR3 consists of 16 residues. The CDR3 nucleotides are TGCGCCAGCAGCTCAGGGGACAGGGACGGGGCCAACGTCCTGACTTTC. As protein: CASSSGDRDGANVLTF. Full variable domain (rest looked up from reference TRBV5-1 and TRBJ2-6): KAGVTQTPRYLIKTRGQQVTLSCSPISGHRSVSWYQQTPGQGLQFLFEYFSETQRNKGNFPGRFSGRQFSNSRSEMNVSTLELGDSALYLCASSSGDRDGANVLTFGAGSRLTVL.